The rows below give T cell receptor beta chains drawn from one sample of a study of T cells in Graves' hyperthyroidism and ophthalmopathy. TCRdb itself ran the multiplex PCR reads through MiXCR, one entry per CDR3 protein. Of around 450,000 distinct CDR3 sequences in the sample, roughly 13% are singletons; the top ten hold less than 6.5%. Sequencing was done on a sample of blood. All receptors come from a woman between 18 and 29 years old with Graves' hyperthyroidism. The CDR3 runs from the conserved cysteine through the conserved F or W. Fields, in order: V gene, CDR3 length, clone size, D gene, J gene, CDR3 DNA, CDR3 protein. A D gene is named only where the DNA matches it firmly. Where a row states a size, it is once, few, many or the class of an expanded clone; other rows omit it.

V: TRBV28; length: 17; size: few; D: TRBD1; J: TRBJ1-5; DNA: TGTGCCAGCACGCCCAGGGGGACACAGGCCAATAATCAGCCCCAGCATTTT; CDR3: CASTPRGTQANNQPQHF
V: TRBV5-1; length: 14; size: many; D: TRBD1; J: TRBJ2-7; DNA: TGTGCCAGCAGCTCAGGGACAGGCGTCTACGAGCAGTACTTC; CDR3: CASSSGTGVYEQYF
V: TRBV27; length: 14; size: many; D: NA; J: TRBJ2-7; DNA: TGTGCCAGCAGTTCCTGGGGAGATACCTACGAGCAGTACTTC; CDR3: CASSSWGDTYEQYF
V: TRBV6-1; length: 15; size: NA; D: TRBD2; J: TRBJ2-7; DNA: TGTGCCAGCTCCACGGGACTAGCGGGAGTGGGGGAGCAGTACTTC; CDR3: CASSTGLAGVGEQYF
V: TRBV20-1; length: 14; size: many; D: NA; J: TRBJ2-1; DNA: TGCAGTGCTAGTTCTCCTCGGGCATCGAGTGAGCAGTTCTTC; CDR3: CSASSPRASSEQFF
V: TRBV7-3; length: 15; size: NA; D: NA; J: TRBJ2-2; DNA: TGTGCCAGCAGCTTAATGGGTTCGAACACCGGGGAGCTGTTTTTT; CDR3: CASSLMGSNTGELFF
V: TRBV19; length: 15; size: NA; D: NA; J: TRBJ1-5; DNA: TGTGCCAGTAGTATGGACGAGGGGTTCTATCAGCCCCAGCATTTT; CDR3: CASSMDEGFYQPQHF
V: TRBV28; length: 13; size: many; D: NA; J: TRBJ1-5; DNA: TGTGCCAGCACCTTCTTTGGGGGTCAGCCCCAGCATTTT; CDR3: CASTFFGGQPQHF
V: TRBV5-1; length: 16; size: few; D: NA; J: TRBJ2-1; DNA: TGCGCCAGCAGCTTGGCTCCGGGGTTCGAGTACAATGAGCAGTTCTTC; CDR3: CASSLAPGFEYNEQFF
V: TRBV20-1; length: 12; size: many; D: NA; J: TRBJ2-3; DNA: TGCAGTGCTAGATTTGACGGGGATACGCAGTATTTT; CDR3: CSARFDGDTQYF
V: TRBV6-6; length: 15; size: many; D: TRBD2; J: TRBJ2-3; DNA: TGTGCCAGCAGTTACGGTCTAGCGGGGACAGATACGCAGTATTTT; CDR3: CASSYGLAGTDTQYF
V: TRBV9; length: 15; size: NA; D: TRBD1; J: TRBJ1-2; DNA: TGTGCCAGCAGCCTCCGGGGACAGGGGGGCTATGGCTACACCTTC; CDR3: CASSLRGQGGYGYTF
V: TRBV7-2; length: 16; size: many; D: TRBD2; J: TRBJ2-2; DNA: TGTGCCAGCAGCCCGACGGGACTAGCGAGCGCCGGGGAGCTGTTTTTT; CDR3: CASSPTGLASAGELFF
V: TRBV29-1; length: 13; size: many; D: NA; J: TRBJ1-2; DNA: TGCAGCGTTGGTTCACGAATTGGGCTGGGCTACACCTTC; CDR3: CSVGSRIGLGYTF
V: TRBV11-2; length: 15; size: many; D: TRBD2; J: TRBJ2-7; DNA: TGTGCCAGCAGCTTACCTCGGGCGGGAGGGGCCGAGCAGTACTTC; CDR3: CASSLPRAGGAEQYF
V: TRBV19; length: 14; size: many; D: NA; J: TRBJ2-7; DNA: TGTGCCAGTAGTCTATACGGATCGAACTACGAGCAGTACTTC; CDR3: CASSLYGSNYEQYF
V: TRBV6-2/TRBV6-3; length: 13; size: NA; D: NA; J: TRBJ1-1; DNA: TGTGCCAGCAGCCCCTATAGGGGCACTGAAGCTTTCTTT; CDR3: CASSPYRGTEAFF
V: TRBV27; length: 14; size: many; D: NA; J: TRBJ2-5; DNA: TGTGCAACTGCCGCCGGACAAGGACAAGAGACCCAGTACTTC; CDR3: CATAAGQGQETQYF
V: TRBV12-3/TRBV12-4; length: 15; size: few; D: TRBD1; J: TRBJ1-5; DNA: TGTGCCAGCAGCCGACAGGGGCGAGTCAATCAGCCCCAGCATTTT; CDR3: CASSRQGRVNQPQHF
V: TRBV20-1; length: 13; size: many; D: NA; J: TRBJ2-7; DNA: TGCAGTGCTACAGGGAAATACGACTACGAGCAGTACTTC; CDR3: CSATGKYDYEQYF
V: TRBV5-1; length: 14; size: few; D: TRBD1; J: TRBJ2-6; DNA: TGCGCCAGCAGCCTGGGGACAGGTATAAACGTCCTGACTTTC; CDR3: CASSLGTGINVLTF
V: TRBV20-1; length: 14; size: NA; D: NA; J: TRBJ1-4; DNA: TGCAGTGCTAGAGATGTCGCCGGGGATGAAAAACTGTTTTTT; CDR3: CSARDVAGDEKLFF
V: TRBV6-2/TRBV6-3; length: 13; size: few; D: NA; J: TRBJ2-3; DNA: TGTGCCAGCTCGAACCGGGGGGCGGATACGCAGTATTTT; CDR3: CASSNRGADTQYF
V: TRBV19; length: 16; size: NA; D: TRBD1; J: TRBJ2-1; DNA: TGTGCCAGTAGCCAGTCATCCGGGACAGGGACTAATGAGCAGTTCTTC; CDR3: CASSQSSGTGTNEQFF
V: TRBV7-2; length: 15; size: few; D: NA; J: TRBJ2-1; DNA: TGTGCCAGCAGCTCCTTCTCTAGACAGGCCAATGAGCAGTCCTTC; CDR3: CASSSFSRQANEQSF
V: TRBV12-3/TRBV12-4; length: 18; size: many; D: TRBD2; J: TRBJ2-3; DNA: TGTGCCAGCAGTTTAGCGCGGCTAGCGGGAGGCAGCACAGATACGCAGTATTTT; CDR3: CASSLARLAGGSTDTQYF